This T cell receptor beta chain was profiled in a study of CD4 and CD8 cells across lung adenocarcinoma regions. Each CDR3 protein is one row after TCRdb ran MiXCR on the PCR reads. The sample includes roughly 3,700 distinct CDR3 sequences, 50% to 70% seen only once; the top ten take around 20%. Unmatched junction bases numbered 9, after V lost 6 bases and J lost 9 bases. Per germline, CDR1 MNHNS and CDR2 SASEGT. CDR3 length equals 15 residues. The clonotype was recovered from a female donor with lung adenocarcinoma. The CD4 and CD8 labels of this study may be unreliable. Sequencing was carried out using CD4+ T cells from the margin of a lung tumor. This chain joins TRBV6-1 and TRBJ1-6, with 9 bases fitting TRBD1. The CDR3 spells CASRSTGGEGSPLHF. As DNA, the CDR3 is TGTGCCAGCAGGTCGACAGGGGGAGAGGGTTCACCCCTCCACTTT.